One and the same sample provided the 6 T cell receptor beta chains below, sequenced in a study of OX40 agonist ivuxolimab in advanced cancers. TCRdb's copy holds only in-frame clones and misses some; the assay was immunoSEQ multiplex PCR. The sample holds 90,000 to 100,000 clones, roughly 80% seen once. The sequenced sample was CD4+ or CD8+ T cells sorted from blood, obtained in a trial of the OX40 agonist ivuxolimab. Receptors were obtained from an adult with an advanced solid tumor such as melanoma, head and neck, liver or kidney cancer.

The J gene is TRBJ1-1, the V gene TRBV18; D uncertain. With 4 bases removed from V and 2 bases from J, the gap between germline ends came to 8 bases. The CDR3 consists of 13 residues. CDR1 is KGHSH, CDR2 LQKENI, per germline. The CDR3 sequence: CASSQDGNTEAFF. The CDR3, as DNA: TGTGCCAGCTCACAAGACGGAAACACTGAAGCTTTCTTT.

The CDR3 reads CASRSGQGGYEQYF. In DNA form, the CDR3 reads TGTGCCAGTAGGTCAGGACAGGGCGGGTACGAGCAGTACTTC. The genes are TRBV19 and TRBJ2-7; the match to TRBD1 covers 8 bases. This CDR3 is 14 amino acids long. J was trimmed by 4 bases and V by 6 bases; bases with no gene match: 8. Per germline, CDR1 LNHDA and CDR2 SQIVND (reference sequence).

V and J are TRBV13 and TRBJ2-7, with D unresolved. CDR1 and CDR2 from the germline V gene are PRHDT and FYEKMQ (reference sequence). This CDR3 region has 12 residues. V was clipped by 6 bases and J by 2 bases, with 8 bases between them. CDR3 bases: TGTGCCAGCAGTACCGCAGCCTACGAGCAGTACTTC. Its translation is CASSTAAYEQYF.

CDR3: CSVIPSGFYNEQFF. In DNA, the CDR3 is TGCAGCGTTATTCCTAGCGGGTTCTACAATGAGCAGTTCTTC. The genes are TRBV29-1 and TRBJ2-1; 8 bases fit TRBD2. CDR3 length equals 14 residues. The junction had 6 bases not matched to a gene; V was cut back by 5 bases and J by 3 bases. Germline lookup yields CDR1 SQVTM and CDR2 ANQGSEA.

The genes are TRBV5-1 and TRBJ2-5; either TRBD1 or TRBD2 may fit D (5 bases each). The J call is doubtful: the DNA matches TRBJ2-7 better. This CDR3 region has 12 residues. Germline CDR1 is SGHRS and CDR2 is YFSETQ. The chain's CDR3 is CASSLLGDEQYF. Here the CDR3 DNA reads TGCGCCAGCAGCTTGTTGGGGGACGAGCAGTACTTC.

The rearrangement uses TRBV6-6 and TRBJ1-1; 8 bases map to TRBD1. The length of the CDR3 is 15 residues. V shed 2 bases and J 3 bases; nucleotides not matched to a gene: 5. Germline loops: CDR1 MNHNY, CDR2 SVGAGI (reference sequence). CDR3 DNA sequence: TGTGCCAGCAGTTACACAGGGGGGATGGACACTGAAGCTTTCTTT. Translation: CASSYTGGMDTEAFF.